These 9 T cell receptor beta chains share one sample of origin, sequenced in a study of blood T cell repertoires in COVID-19. TCRdb's table, derived via immunoSEQ multiplex PCR, lists solely in-frame clones and lacks some. The sample records 45,000 to 70,000 clones, approximately 90% being singletons. Sequenced material: peripheral blood. The source is a woman aged 55 to 70 with active or convalescent COVID-19.

The genes are TRBV28 and TRBJ1-5, with a possible D match to TRBD1 (6 bases). With 6 bases removed from V and 7 bases from J, the gap between germline ends came to 13 bases. Looked up from germline, CDR1 is MDHEN and CDR2 is SYDVKM. The CDR3 spans 13 residues. CDR3 DNA: TGTGCCAGCAGGACAGGCCTCGTACAGCCCCAGCATTTT. This encodes CASRTGLVQPQHF.

The chain recombines TRBV4-2 with TRBJ2-7; 8 nucleotides agree with TRBD2. J was trimmed by 5 bases and V by 8 bases; bases with no gene match: 11. CDR1 and CDR2 (germline): LGHNA, YNFKEQ. This CDR3 spans 14 amino acids. The CDR3 DNA is TGTGCCAGCCGTAGCTACGGGGGGGCCAACGAGCAGTACTTC. It yields the protein CASRSYGGANEQYF.

J is TRBJ1-2 and V is TRBV24-1; D possibly corresponds to TRBD1 (5 bases). The CDR3 totals 14 residues. Trimming shortened V by 3 bases and J by 8 bases, and 15 bases separated the two germline ends. Looked up from germline, CDR1 is KGHDR and CDR2 is SFDVKD. The CDR3 DNA reads as TGTGCCACCAGTGATGCGGGACGGTCGAAGGGCTACACCTTC. It encodes CATSDAGRSKGYTF.

Here the CDR3 reads CASSFPQGAEAFF. Written as DNA, the CDR3 is TGTGCCAGCAGCTTCCCACAGGGGGCTGAAGCTTTCTTT. This chain connects TRBV5-4 to TRBJ1-1, with 8 bases lining up with TRBD1. V lost 2 bases, J lost 6 bases, and 3 bases stayed unmatched. The V gene's germline CDR1 is SGHNT and CDR2 YYREEE (reference sequence). The CDR3 loop spans 13 amino acids.

The chain combines TRBV9 with TRBJ2-2; possibly TRBD1 for D (6 bases). The CDR3 is made up of 15 amino acids. V was clipped by 0 bases and J by 3 bases, with 9 bases between them. CDR1 and CDR2 (germline): SGDLS, YYNGEE. CDR3 DNA sequence: TGTGCCAGCAGCGTAGGACCAGGGGACACCGGGGAGCTGTTTTTT. Encoded protein: CASSVGPGDTGELFF. The full variable domain, with the rest looked up from reference TRBV9 and TRBJ2-2, is DSGVTQTPKHLITATGQRVTLRCSPRSGDLSVYWYQQSLDQGLQFLIQYYNGEERAKGNILERFSAQQFPDLHSELNLSSLELGDSALYFCASSVGPGDTGELFFGEGSRLTVL.

This sequence joins TRBV28 and TRBJ1-2; the D gene is possibly TRBD1 (6 bases). The CDR3 extends over 12 amino acids. The germline V gene encodes CDR1 MDHEN and CDR2 SYDVKM. The V gene lost 10 bases and the J gene lost 2 bases, with 11 bases spanning the gap. CDR3 nucleotides: TGTGCCACCGGGGGGCCAAACTATGGCTACACCTTC. Translated, it gives CATGGPNYGYTF.

The chain links TRBV30 to TRBJ1-4; D remains unclear. The CDR3 is 11 residues long. Germline assignment: CDR1 GTSNPN and CDR2 SVGIG (reference sequence). With 2 bases removed from V and 13 bases from J, the gap between germline ends came to 11 bases. DNA of the CDR3: TGTGCCTGGAGTAACGGGGAAGGACTGTTTTTT. Protein sequence: CAWSNGEGLFF.

The chain links TRBV6-5 to TRBJ2-3; 10 nucleotides align to TRBD2. Germline CDR1 is MNHEY and CDR2 is SVGAGI. The CDR3 runs to 14 residues. V lost 10 bases, J lost 3 bases, and 7 bases stayed unmatched. CDR3 protein: CATKREGRTDTQYF. The CDR3 DNA reads TGTGCCACCAAGCGGGAGGGCCGGACAGATACGCAGTATTTT.

The gene calls are TRBV6-2 or TRBV6-3 and TRBJ1-2; 7 nucleotides align to TRBD1. Per the germline V gene, CDR1 is MNHEY and CDR2 is SVGEGT. The CDR3 covers 14 residues. V was clipped by 5 bases and J by 5 bases; unmatched bases: 8. The CDR3 nucleotides read TGTGCCAGCAGTACCTCCGGGACAGAGTATGGCTACACCTTC. Translation gives CASSTSGTEYGYTF.